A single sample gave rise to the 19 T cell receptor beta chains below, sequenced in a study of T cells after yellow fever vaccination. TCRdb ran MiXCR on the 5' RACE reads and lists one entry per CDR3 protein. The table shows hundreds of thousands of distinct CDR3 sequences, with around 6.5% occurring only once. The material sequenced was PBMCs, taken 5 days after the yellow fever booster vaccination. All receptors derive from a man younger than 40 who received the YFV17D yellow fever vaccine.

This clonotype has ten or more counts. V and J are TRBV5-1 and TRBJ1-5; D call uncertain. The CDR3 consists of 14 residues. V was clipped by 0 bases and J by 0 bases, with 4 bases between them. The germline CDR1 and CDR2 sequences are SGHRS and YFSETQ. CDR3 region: CASSLGHSNQPQHF. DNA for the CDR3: TGCGCCAGCAGCTTGGGCCATAGCAATCAGCCCCAGCATTTT.

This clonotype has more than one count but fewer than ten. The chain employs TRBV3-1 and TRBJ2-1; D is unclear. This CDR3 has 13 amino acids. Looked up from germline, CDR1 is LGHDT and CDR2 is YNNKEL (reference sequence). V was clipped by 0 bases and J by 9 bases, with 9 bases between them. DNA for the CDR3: TGTGCCAGCAGCCAAGATCCAGGTCGTGAGCAGTTCTTC. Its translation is CASSQDPGREQFF.

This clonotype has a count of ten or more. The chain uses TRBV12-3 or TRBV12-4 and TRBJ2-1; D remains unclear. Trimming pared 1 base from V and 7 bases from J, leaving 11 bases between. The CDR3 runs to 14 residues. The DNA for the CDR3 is TGTGCCAGCAGTTTAGAATCCCTTGGTAATGAGCAGTTCTTC. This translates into CASSLESLGNEQFF.

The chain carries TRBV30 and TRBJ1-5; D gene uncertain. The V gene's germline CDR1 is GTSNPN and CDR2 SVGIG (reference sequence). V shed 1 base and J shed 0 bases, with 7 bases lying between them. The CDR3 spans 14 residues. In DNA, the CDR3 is TGTGCCTGGAGTGCCAGTCTTAGCAATCAGCCCCAGCATTTT. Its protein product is CAWSASLSNQPQHF.

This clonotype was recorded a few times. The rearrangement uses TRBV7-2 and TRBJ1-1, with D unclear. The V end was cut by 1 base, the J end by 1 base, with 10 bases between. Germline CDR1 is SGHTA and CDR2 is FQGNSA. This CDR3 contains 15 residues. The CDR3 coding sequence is TGTGCCAGCAGCTTAGAGGCGGGAGGGAACACTGAAGCTTTCTTT. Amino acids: CASSLEAGGNTEAFF.

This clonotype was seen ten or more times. For the CDR3, the DNA is TGCAGCGTTGTTGTGCTAGCGGGGAACGAGCAGTACTTC. Protein sequence: CSVVVLAGNEQYF. V gene TRBV29-1 combines with J gene TRBJ2-7, with 9 bases identical to TRBD2. Germline V gene data show CDR1 as SQVTM and CDR2 as ANQGSEA. With V trimmed by 4 bases and J by 5 bases, 6 bases remained unmatched. The CDR3 is 13 residues long.

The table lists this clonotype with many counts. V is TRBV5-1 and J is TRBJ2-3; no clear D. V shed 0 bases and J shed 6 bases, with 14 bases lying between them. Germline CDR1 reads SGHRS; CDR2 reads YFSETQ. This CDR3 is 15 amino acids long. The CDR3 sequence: CASSLDHPSVDTQYF. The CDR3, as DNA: TGCGCCAGCAGCTTGGACCACCCTTCGGTTGATACGCAGTATTTT.

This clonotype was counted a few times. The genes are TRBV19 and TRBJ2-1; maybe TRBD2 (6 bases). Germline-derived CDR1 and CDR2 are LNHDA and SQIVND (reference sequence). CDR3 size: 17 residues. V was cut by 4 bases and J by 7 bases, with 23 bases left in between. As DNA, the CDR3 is TGTGCCAGTAGTACTGGATTCGGGAGAATGCAGGGAAATGAGCAGTTCTTC. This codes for CASSTGFGRMQGNEQFF.

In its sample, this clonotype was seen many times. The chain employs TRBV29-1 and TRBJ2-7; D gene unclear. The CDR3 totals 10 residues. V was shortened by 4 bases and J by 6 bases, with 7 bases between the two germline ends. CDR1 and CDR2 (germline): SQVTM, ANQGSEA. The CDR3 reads CSVGESEQYF. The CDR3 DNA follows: TGCAGCGTTGGTGAGAGCGAGCAGTACTTC.

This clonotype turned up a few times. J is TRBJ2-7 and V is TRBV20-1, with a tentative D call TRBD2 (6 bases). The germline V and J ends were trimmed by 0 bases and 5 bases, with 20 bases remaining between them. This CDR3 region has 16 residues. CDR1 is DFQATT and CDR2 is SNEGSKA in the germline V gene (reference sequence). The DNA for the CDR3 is TGCAGTGCTAGAGATCGACGTAGGGACTCAGTCAACGAGCAGTACTTC. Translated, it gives CSARDRRRDSVNEQYF.

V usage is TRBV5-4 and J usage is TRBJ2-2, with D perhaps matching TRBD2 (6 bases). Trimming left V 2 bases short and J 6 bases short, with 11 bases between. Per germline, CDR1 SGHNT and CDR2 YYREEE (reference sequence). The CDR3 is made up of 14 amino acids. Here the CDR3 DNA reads TGTGCCAGCAGCTTTTCCGGGGGACCCGGGGAGCTGTTTTTT. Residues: CASSFSGGPGELFF.

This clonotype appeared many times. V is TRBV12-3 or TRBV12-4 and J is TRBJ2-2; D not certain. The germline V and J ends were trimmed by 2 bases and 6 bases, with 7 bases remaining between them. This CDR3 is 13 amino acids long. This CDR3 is CASSLSGPGELFF. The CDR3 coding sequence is TGTGCCAGCAGTTTATCTGGGCCCGGGGAGCTGTTTTTT.

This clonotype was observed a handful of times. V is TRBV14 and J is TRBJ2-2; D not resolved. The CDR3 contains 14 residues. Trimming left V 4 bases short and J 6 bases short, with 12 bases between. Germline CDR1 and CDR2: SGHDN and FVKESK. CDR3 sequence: CASSLGLTPGELFF. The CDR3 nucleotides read TGTGCCAGCAGCCTGGGCCTTACCCCCGGGGAGCTGTTTTTT.

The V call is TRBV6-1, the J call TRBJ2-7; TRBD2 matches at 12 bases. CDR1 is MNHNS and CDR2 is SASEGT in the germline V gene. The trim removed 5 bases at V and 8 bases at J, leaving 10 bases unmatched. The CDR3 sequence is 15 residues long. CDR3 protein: CASSPPGLAGTKQYF. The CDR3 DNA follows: TGTGCCAGCAGTCCCCCCGGACTAGCGGGGACTAAGCAGTACTTC.

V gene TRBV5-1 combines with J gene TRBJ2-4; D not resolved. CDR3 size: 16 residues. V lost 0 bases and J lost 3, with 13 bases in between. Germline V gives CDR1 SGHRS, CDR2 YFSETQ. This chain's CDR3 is CASSLAVGRSKNIQYF. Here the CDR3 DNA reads TGCGCCAGCAGCTTGGCCGTGGGCAGGAGCAAAAACATTCAGTACTTC.

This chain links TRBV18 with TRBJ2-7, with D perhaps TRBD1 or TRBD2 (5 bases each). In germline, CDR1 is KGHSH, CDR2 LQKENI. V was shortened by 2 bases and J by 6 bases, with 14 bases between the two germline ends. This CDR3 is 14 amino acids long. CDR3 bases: TGTGCCAGCTCACCATTGGGGACCCCCGGCGAGCAGTACTTC. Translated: CASSPLGTPGEQYF. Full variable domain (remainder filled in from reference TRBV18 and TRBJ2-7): NAGVMQNPRHLVRRRGQEARLRCSPMKGHSHVYWYRQLPEEGLKFMVYLQKENIIDESGMPKERFSAEFPKEGPSILRIQQVVRGDSAAYFCASSPLGTPGEQYFGPGTRLTVT.

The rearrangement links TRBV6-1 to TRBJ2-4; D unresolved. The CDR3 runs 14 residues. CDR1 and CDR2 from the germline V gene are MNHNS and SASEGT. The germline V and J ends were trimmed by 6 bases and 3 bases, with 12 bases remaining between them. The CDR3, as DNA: TGTGCCAGCAGGGACGGGTTGCTCAAAAACATTCAGTACTTC. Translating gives CASRDGLLKNIQYF.

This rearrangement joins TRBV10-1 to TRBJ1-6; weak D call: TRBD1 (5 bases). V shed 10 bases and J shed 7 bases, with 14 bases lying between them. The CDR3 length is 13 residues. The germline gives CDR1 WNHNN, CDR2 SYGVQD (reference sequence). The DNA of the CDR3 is TGCGCCACCTCCCCGGGACGAAATTCACCCCTCCACTTT. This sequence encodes CATSPGRNSPLHF.

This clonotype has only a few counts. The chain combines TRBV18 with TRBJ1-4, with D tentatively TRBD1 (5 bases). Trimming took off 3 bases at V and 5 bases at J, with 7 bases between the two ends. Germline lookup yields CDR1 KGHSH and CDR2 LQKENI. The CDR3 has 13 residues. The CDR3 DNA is TGTGCCAGCTCACCCCAGGGCAATGAAAAACTGTTTTTT. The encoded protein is CASSPQGNEKLFF.